The rows below give T cell receptor beta chains drawn from one sample of a study. TCRdb used MiXCR to reprocess the RT-PCR reads, holding one entry per CDR3 protein. Among about 700,000 distinct CDR3 sequences listed, 13% to 15% were seen once. The sample comprised memory CD4+ T cells from blood. The receptors were gathered from a female donor in good health, serving as a healthy control. Each CDR3 is given with its conserved first and last residue. The order of the fields is D gene, clone size, J gene, V gene, CDR3 protein, CDR3 DNA. A D gene is named only where the DNA matches it firmly. Clone size, where shown, is once, few, many, or a class for clones that have expanded.

.,few,TRBJ1-3,TRBV18,CASSPPEGLSNTIYF,TGTGCCAGCTCACCACCGGAGGGTTTATCAAACACCATATATTTT
.,.,TRBJ1-1,TRBV20-1,CSPIGGSDTEAFF,TGCAGTCCCATCGGGGGAAGTGACACTGAAGCTTTCTTT
.,.,TRBJ2-6,TRBV29-1,CSVEGRGSSGANVLTF,TGCAGCGTTGAAGGTAGGGGGAGCTCTGGGGCCAACGTCCTGACTTTC
.,few,TRBJ1-4,TRBV25-1,CASRSGAIEKLFF,TGTGCCAGCAGGTCAGGGGCTATTGAAAAACTGTTTTTT
.,many,TRBJ1-5,TRBV7-2,CASSLALYGGNQPQHF,TGTGCCAGCAGCTTAGCGCTTTATGGGGGCAATCAGCCCCAGCATTTT
.,few,TRBJ2-1,TRBV27,CASSFRALRNEQFF,TGTGCCAGCAGTTTCCGTGCATTGAGGAATGAGCAGTTCTTC
.,few,TRBJ1-5,TRBV7-2,CASSIGGPSGNQPQHF,TGTGCCAGCAGCATTGGCGGCCCTTCTGGGAATCAGCCCCAGCATTTT
TRBD1,.,TRBJ1-1,TRBV7-9,CASSGQGGVLEAFF,TGTGCCAGCAGCGGTCAGGGGGGAGTCCTTGAAGCTTTCTTT
.,few,TRBJ1-4,TRBV6-5,CATEGKLFF,TGTGCGACCGAGGGAAAACTGTTTTTT
.,.,TRBJ2-2,TRBV20-1,CSAIWGKLGQNTGELFF,TGCAGTGCTATCTGGGGGAAATTGGGACAGAACACCGGGGAGCTGTTTTTT
TRBD2,many,TRBJ2-7,TRBV27,CASSWAAGPYEQYF,TGTGCCAGCAGTTGGGCAGCGGGGCCCTACGAGCAGTACTTC
.,.,TRBJ2-5,TRBV19,CASSTRGRQETQYF,TGTGCCAGTAGTACCCGGGGACGGCAAGAGACCCAGTACTTC
.,few,TRBJ2-5,TRBV7-3,CASSLEVRETQYF,TGTGCCAGCAGCTTAGAAGTTCGGGAGACCCAGTACTTC
.,many,TRBJ2-1,TRBV6-5,CASSPEGAGGYNEQFF,TGTGCCAGCAGTCCGGAGGGGGCAGGAGGCTACAATGAGCAGTTCTTC
.,few,TRBJ2-4,TRBV24-1,CATSARGGSKNIQYF,TGTGCCACCAGTGCGCGCGGGGGCTCAAAAAACATTCAGTACTTC
.,many,TRBJ1-4,TRBV7-2,CASSRQEGEKLFF,TGTGCCAGCAGCCGACAGGAAGGGGAAAAACTGTTTTTT
.,many,TRBJ2-7,TRBV6-5,CASSLVQGGYEQYF,TGTGCCAGCAGTCTTGTCCAGGGGGGCTACGAGCAGTACTTC
.,many,TRBJ2-7,TRBV6-2/TRBV6-3,CASRRQTIYEQYF,TGTGCCAGCAGAAGACAGACCATATACGAGCAGTACTTC
.,.,TRBJ2-1,TRBV2,CASSPDTNEQFF,TGTGCCAGCAGTCCAGACACGAATGAGCAGTTCTTC
.,.,TRBJ1-2,TRBV6-6,CATRRTASNYGYTF,TGTGCCACAAGGAGGACAGCCTCTAACTATGGCTACACCTTC
.,few,TRBJ2-1,TRBV6-1,CASRAPNNEQFF,TGTGCCAGCAGGGCGCCCAACAATGAGCAGTTCTTC
.,many,TRBJ2-1,TRBV29-1,CSAHSRQRVGDEQFF,TGCAGCGCCCACTCCCGGCAAAGAGTAGGGGATGAGCAGTTCTTC
TRBD1,many,TRBJ2-1,TRBV5-5,CASSPRTGGADNEQFF,TGTGCCAGCAGCCCGAGGACAGGGGGCGCGGACAATGAGCAGTTCTTC
TRBD1,many,TRBJ2-3,TRBV6-2/TRBV6-3,CASSSGTGTDTQYF,TGTGCCAGCAGTTCCGGGACAGGGACAGATACGCAGTATTTT
.,many,TRBJ2-7,TRBV29-1,CSVDGPRGNEQYF,TGCAGCGTTGACGGCCCGCGGGGCAACGAGCAGTACTTC